These 9 T cell receptor beta chains were sequenced from one sample in a study of T-cell memory formation after mild COVID-19. TCRdb re-called the 5' RACE reads through MiXCR, storing one row per CDR3 protein. The data contain under 650,000 distinct CDR3 sequences, about a sixth of them singletons. Input material: PBMCs or a T cell subset sorted from them (not recorded which). These receptors all stem from an adult woman who had mild COVID-19 (a few samples of this study predate the infection). Cell type and time point are not known.

This clonotype was seen more than once but under ten times. The CDR3, as DNA: TGCGCCAGCAGCCGGAACAGGGAACTCCGCTACGAGCAGTACTTC. The encoded protein is CASSRNRELRYEQYF. The chain combines TRBV4-3 with TRBJ2-7; D might be TRBD1 (6 bases). Trimming cost V 4 bases and J 3 bases, with 16 bases left between them. Germline lookup yields CDR1 LGHNA and CDR2 YSLEER. This CDR3 is 15 amino acids long.

This clonotype came up many times. The chain is built from TRBV5-5 and TRBJ2-5; D not resolved. CDR1 and CDR2 from the germline V gene are SGHKS and YYEKEE (reference sequence). The CDR3 extends over 14 amino acids. Between the trimmed V and J ends, which lost 10 bases and 7 bases, there was a span of 23 bases. The CDR3, as DNA: TGTGCCTCTGACCCGGGCAGGTCATTAGGGACCCAGTACTTC. Translated, it gives CASDPGRSLGTQYF.

The V call is TRBV2, the J call TRBJ2-7; 9 bases fit TRBD2. J lost 4 bases, V lost 7 bases, and 8 bases had no gene match. This CDR3 has 14 residues. In germline, CDR1 is SNHLY, CDR2 FYNNEI. The DNA of the CDR3 is TGTGCCAGCAAGTGGACTAGCGAAATGTACGAGCAGTACTTC. It specifies CASKWTSEMYEQYF.

V gene TRBV7-3 combines with J gene TRBJ2-1; 11 bases align to TRBD2. The CDR3 has 14 residues. V lost 5 bases to trimming and J lost 9 bases; unmatched junction nucleotides: 6. Germline CDR1 reads SGHTA; CDR2 reads FQGTGA. The CDR3 bases are TGTGCCAGCAGCGTAGCGGGGGGGCCGACTGAGCAGTTCTTC. This translates into CASSVAGGPTEQFF.

The gene calls are TRBV5-1 and TRBJ1-2; D gene uncertain. The CDR3 contains 15 residues. V lost 0 bases and J 0 bases, leaving 9 bases between the germline ends. In germline, CDR1 is SGHRS, CDR2 YFSETQ. CDR3 coding DNA: TGCGCCAGCAGCTTGGTTGAGCCTTCTAACTATGGCTACACCTTC. Encoded protein: CASSLVEPSNYGYTF.

This clonotype was found a few times. This rearrangement joins TRBV7-9 to TRBJ1-5; D not resolved. This CDR3 has 16 amino acids. Germline CDR1 is SEHNR and CDR2 is FQNEAQ (reference sequence). Trimming stripped 0 bases from V and 3 bases from J, with 12 bases between. CDR3: CASSLALADANQPQHF. As DNA, the CDR3 is TGTGCCAGCAGCTTAGCGCTGGCGGATGCCAATCAGCCCCAGCATTTT. Together with reference TRBV7-9 and TRBJ1-5, the CDR3 gives the full variable domain: DTGVSQNPRHKITKRGQNVTFRCDPISEHNRLYWYRQTLGQGPEFLTYFQNEAQLEKSRLLSDRFSAERPKGSFSTLEIQRTEQGDSAMYLCASSLALADANQPQHFGDGTRLSIL.

J is TRBJ2-2 and V is TRBV12-3 or TRBV12-4; possibly TRBD1 for D (5 bases). Trimming left V 3 bases short and J 4 bases short, with 9 bases between. The CDR3 runs 14 residues. CDR3 loop: CASSLAGPTGELFF. For the CDR3, the DNA is TGTGCCAGCAGTTTGGCAGGGCCCACCGGGGAGCTGTTTTTT.

This chain connects TRBV2 to TRBJ1-1, with a possible D match to TRBD1 (5 bases). The CDR3 loop spans 15 amino acids. The V gene's germline CDR1 is SNHLY and CDR2 FYNNEI. The V and J ends lost 4 bases and 1 base respectively, with 13 bases between them. Written as DNA, the CDR3 is TGTGCCAGCAGTGTTTGGGGGAGTGGGAACACTGAAGCTTTCTTT. This gives the protein CASSVWGSGNTEAFF.

This clonotype was found once. A much larger clone lies one base from this, so it may be a read error. This rearrangement joins TRBV20-1 to TRBJ2-5; possibly TRBD1 or TRBD2 for D (5 bases each). Germline V gene data show CDR1 as DFQATT and CDR2 as SNEGSKA (reference sequence). The CDR3 loop spans 13 amino acids. V was clipped by 5 bases and J by 3 bases, with 13 bases between them. This CDR3 is CSAPGTYEETQYF. The CDR3, as DNA: TGCAGTGCTCCCGGGACGTATGAAGAGACCCAGTACTTC.